Listed below are T cell receptor beta chains from one sample, sequenced in a study of metastatic and nonmetastatic thyroid tumors. Using MiXCR, TCRdb re-called clones from the PCR reads. The data show tens of thousands of clones, around 24% seen once. Sequenced material: tumor tissue. Source of these receptors: a female donor with papillary thyroid cancer or a benign thyroid nodule (not recorded which). Some clones in this sample may be carry-over from other donors' samples. The CDR3 runs from the conserved cysteine through the conserved F or W. A D gene is named only where the DNA matches it firmly. Size is stated for part of the rows, as once, few or many counts, or as a class when the clone is expanded.

CASIEDDGGSYEQYF	TGTGCCAGCATTGAAGACGATGGAGGTTCCTACGAGCAGTACTTC	-	TRBV6-1	TRBJ2-7	few	15
CASSFSAGANVLTF	TGTGCCAGCAGTTTCTCAGCTGGGGCCAACGTCCTGACTTTC	-	TRBV6-5	TRBJ2-6	few	14
CASSPGLASSTDTQYF	TGTGCCAGCAGCCCGGGACTAGCTAGTAGCACAGATACGCAGTATTTT	TRBD2	TRBV9	TRBJ2-3	many	16
CSASREISTEAFF	TGCAGTGCTAGCCGCGAAATATCCACTGAAGCTTTCTTT	-	TRBV20-1	TRBJ1-1	once	13
CASSLVAGTILYEQYF	TGCGCCAGCAGCTTGGTGGCCGGGACAATCCTCTACGAGCAGTACTTC	-	TRBV5-1	TRBJ2-7	once	16
CAISSGRQGYYEQYF	TGCGCCATCAGCTCGGGGAGACAGGGATATTACGAGCAGTACTTC	TRBD1	TRBV5-1	TRBJ2-7	-	15
CASSHSQGQDTEAFF	TGCGCCAGCAGCCATTCGCAGGGGCAAGACACTGAAGCTTTCTTT	-	TRBV4-1	TRBJ1-1	few	15
CASSLSCVYEQYF	TGTGCCAGCAGCTTAAGTTGCGTCTACGAGCAGTACTTC	-	TRBV7-3	TRBJ2-7	few	13
CASSPPGAGGTVTQYF	TGTGCCAGCTCACCACCGGGAGCGGGGGGGACAGTTACGCAGTATTTT	TRBD2	TRBV18	TRBJ2-3	many	16
CASSWTASSYEQYF	TGTGCCAGCAGCTGGACAGCGAGCTCCTACGAGCAGTACTTC	-	TRBV27	TRBJ2-7	few	14
CASSQEGIQVNSPLHF	TGCGCCAGCAGCCAAGAAGGTATACAGGTCAATTCACCCCTCCACTTT	-	TRBV4-1	TRBJ1-6	-	16
CASSPGGSGGQYF	TGTGCCAGCTCCCCCGGGGGGAGCGGGGGGCAGTATTTT	TRBD2	TRBV18	TRBJ2-3	medium-sized	13
CASSPPSGRDSYNEQFF	TGTGCCAGCTCACCGCCCTCGGGGCGGGACTCCTACAATGAGCAGTTCTTC	-	TRBV18	TRBJ2-1	many	17
CASSLGQGFSDEQYF	TGTGCCAGCAGCTTAGGGCAGGGGTTTTCGGACGAGCAGTACTTC	-	TRBV11-1	TRBJ2-7	-	15
CAGMIAGLNEQFF	TGTGCCGGAATGATAGCGGGGCTCAATGAGCAGTTCTTC	TRBD2	TRBV18	TRBJ2-1	many	13
CSAEGGLAGVRQFF	TGCAGTGCGGAAGGGGGACTAGCGGGAGTACGGCAGTTCTTC	TRBD2	TRBV20-1	TRBJ2-1	many	14
CASSLDGTVYGYTF	TGCGCCAGCAGCTTGGACGGGACAGTTTATGGCTACACCTTC	TRBD1	TRBV5-1	TRBJ1-2	many	14
CASSPGLGGATNGKLFF	TGTGCCAGCAGTCCGGGCCTGGGGGGGGCCACTAATGGAAAACTGTTTTTT	-	TRBV12-3/TRBV12-4	TRBJ1-4	many	17
CSARDPLESGGRNEQFF	TGCAGTGCTAGAGATCCTTTGGAAAGCGGGGGCAGGAATGAGCAGTTCTTC	TRBD2	TRBV20-1	TRBJ2-1	-	17
CASSPESSGNTIYF	TGCGCCAGCAGCCCGGAGAGCTCTGGAAACACCATATATTTT	-	TRBV5-1	TRBJ1-3	-	14
CSVKQGWGQPQHF	TGCAGCGTTAAACAGGGTTGGGGTCAGCCCCAGCATTTT	-	TRBV29-1	TRBJ1-5	many	13
CASSPGRIYGYTF	TGTGCCAGCAGTCCGGGACGGATCTATGGCTACACCTTC	-	TRBV2	TRBJ1-2	many	13
CASSSPPGTYKKGYTF	TGTGCCAGCAGTTCCCCCCCCGGGACATACAAGAAGGGCTACACCTTC	-	TRBV28	TRBJ1-2	-	16
CASSLGTVLYEQYF	TGTGCCAGCAGCTTGGGGACAGTTCTGTACGAGCAGTACTTC	-	TRBV5-5	TRBJ2-7	-	14
CASSQRLGRETQYF	TGTGCCAGCAGCCAAAGACTAGGGAGGGAGACCCAGTACTTC	-	TRBV3-1	TRBJ2-5	-	14
CASTRPGGEQYF	TGTGCCAGCACCCGCCCTGGGGGCGAGCAGTACTTC	-	TRBV27	TRBJ2-7	many	12
CASSLDVGLAAGELFF	TGCGCCAGCAGCTTGGACGTGGGACTAGCTGCCGGGGAGCTGTTTTTT	TRBD2	TRBV5-1	TRBJ2-2	few	16
CAWSGEIWSNQPQHF	TGTGCCTGGAGTGGTGAAATTTGGAGCAATCAGCCCCAGCATTTT	-	TRBV30	TRBJ1-5	many	15
CASSFMWGASYEQYF	TGCGCCAGCAGCTTTATGTGGGGCGCCTCCTACGAGCAGTACTTC	-	TRBV5-1	TRBJ2-7	few	15
CASSLNKWTGELFF	TGTGCCAGTAGTCTAAACAAATGGACCGGGGAGCTGTTTTTT	-	TRBV19	TRBJ2-2	-	14
CASSLAPLAYEQYF	TGTGCCAGCAGCTTAGCCCCCCTGGCCTACGAGCAGTACTTC	-	TRBV7-9	TRBJ2-7	many	14